This T cell receptor beta chain was sequenced for a study of post-analysis software for immune sequencing data. Study as a whole: Multiple sclerosis in the patients followed relapsing-remitting, secondary progressive and progressive-relapsing courses.

This clonotype was seen at least ten times. Antigen specificity is unknown. Unique molecular identifiers featured in each of the TCR beta cDNA libraries. Input populations of roughly 0.95 to 10 million T cells gave rise to approximately 500,000 cDNA molecules. From the PCR reads, TCRdb called clonotypes with MiXCR, one entry per CDR3 protein. The sample lists about 430,000 distinct CDR3 sequences, 35% to 45% occurring once. Germline assignment: CDR1 LGHNA and CDR2 YNFKEQ. Trimming took off 0 bases at V and 8 bases at J, with 5 bases between the two ends. The CDR3 totals 12 residues. Study results and limitations: Normalized Chao1 diversity was significantly lower in multiple sclerosis patients than in controls. The F measure placed samples prepared in the same batch into strongly shared clusters. TRBV segments more frequent in patients than in controls numbered about 5 and included TRBV5-6, TRBV5-1 and TRBV20-1.

V is TRBV4-2 and J is TRBJ2-1; no definite D call. The TCR was taken from a girl under 10 years old with multiple sclerosis. Sequencing was carried out using blood. DNA for the CDR3: TGTGCCAGCAGCCAAGATCCGGATGAGCAGTTCTTC. This translates into CASSQDPDEQFF.